This TCR beta chain originates from a study of T cell changes during pregnancy in multiple sclerosis. CDR1 and CDR2 (germline): MNHEY, SMNVEV (reference sequence). The J segment lost 2 bases and the V segment lost 6 bases, leaving 9 bases of the junction unmatched. CDR3 length equals 16 residues. Sequenced by immunoSEQ multiplex PCR; TCRdb stores in-frame clones only, minus some. The sample carries about 92,000 clones, around 92% recorded once. The chain carries TRBV27 and TRBJ2-3; the match to TRBD2 covers 9 bases. This clonotype was obtained from a female donor with multiple sclerosis, enrolled in a pregnancy study. The material sequenced was peripheral blood, taken in the first trimester of pregnancy. CDR3 DNA sequence: TGTGCCAGCAGCCTTACAGCGGGGGGACCCACAGATACGCAGTATTTT. Encoded protein: CASSLTAGGPTDTQYF.